Given below is one TCR beta chain in context. This specimen belongs to a study of CD8 T cells in Susac syndrome. Reverse transcription of roughly 0.5 to 1 ug RNA was performed with random hexamers. One entry per CDR3 protein results from TCRdb running MiXCR on the immunoSEQ multiplex PCR reads. The repertoire has 130,000 or so distinct CDR3 sequences, 85% to 95% of them found once; the top ten carry 0.098%. Trimming shortened V by 2 bases and J by 4 bases, and 18 bases separated the two germline ends. This CDR3 is built from 16 residues. The germline CDR1 and CDR2 sequences are SGDLS and YYNGEE. The sequence was collected from a human donor in good health. The V and J genes are TRBV9 and TRBJ2-5; tentatively, D is TRBD1 or TRBD2 (5 bases each). The sample taken for sequencing was CD4+ T cells from PBMCs. DNA of the CDR3: TGTGCCAGCAGCGTCGGCAATCAGGGACCGGCAGAGACCCAGTACTTC. It codes for CASSVGNQGPAETQYF.